This entry describes one T cell receptor (beta chain). Its antigen is as yet unknown. Method: immunoSEQ multiplex PCR; TCRdb's copy keeps in-frame clones and lacks some. Here the sample spans around 99,000 clones, 88% being singletons. This entry comes from a study of cytomegalovirus exposure and HLA in healthy donors. Study outcomes and limitations: Researchers counted approximately 160 TCR beta chains as cytomegalovirus-associated.

Trimming took 2 bases from V and 7 from J, leaving 12 bases between them. The CDR3 is 15 residues long. Germline V gene lookup returns CDR1 KGHSH and CDR2 LQKENI. The sequence was obtained from a woman in her late teens or twenties in good health and CMV-seronegative. The rearrangement joins TRBV18 to TRBJ1-6, with D perhaps TRBD1 (5 bases). The sequenced material came from PBMCs. CDR3 protein: CASSPSGGFNSPLHF. The CDR3 nucleotides read TGTGCCAGCTCACCATCGGGGGGGTTCAATTCACCCCTCCACTTT.